This TCR beta chain is drawn from a study of cytomegalovirus exposure and HLA in healthy donors. Study results and caveats: Many donors carried some public TCRs, although rarity characterized most TCR sequences.

Clones were sequenced by immunoSEQ multiplex PCR, and TCRdb holds only the in-frame ones, with some missing. The table records about 40,000 clones, roughly 93% of them present only once. The validation cohort, a group of over a hundred subjects, included the donors and was separate from the approximately 700-subject first cohort. The V and J ends lost 1 base and 4 bases respectively, with 13 bases between them. The germline V gene encodes CDR1 LGHNA and CDR2 YNFKEQ. This CDR3 has 15 amino acids. Concerning this clone itself: Its antigen is unidentified.

Sequencing input: PBMCs. The chain links TRBV4-2 to TRBJ2-5; TRBD1 might be the D (5 bases). The clonotype was recovered from a young woman in good health and CMV-seronegative. The CDR3 is CASSQGAGPRETQYF. The CDR3 DNA sequence: TGTGCCAGCAGCCAAGGGGCAGGGCCGAGAGAGACCCAGTACTTC.